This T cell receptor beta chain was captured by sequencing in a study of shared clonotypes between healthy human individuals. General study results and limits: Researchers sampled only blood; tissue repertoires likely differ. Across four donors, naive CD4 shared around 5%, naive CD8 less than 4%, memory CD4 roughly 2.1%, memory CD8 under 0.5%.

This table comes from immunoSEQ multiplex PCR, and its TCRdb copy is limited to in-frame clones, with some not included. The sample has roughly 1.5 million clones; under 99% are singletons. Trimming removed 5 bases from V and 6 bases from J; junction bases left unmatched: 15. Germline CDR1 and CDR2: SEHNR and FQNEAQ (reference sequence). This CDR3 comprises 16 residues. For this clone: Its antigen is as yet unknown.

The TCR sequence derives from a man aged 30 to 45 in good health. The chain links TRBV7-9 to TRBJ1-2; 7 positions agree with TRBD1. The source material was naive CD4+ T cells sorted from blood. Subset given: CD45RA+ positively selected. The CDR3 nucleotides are TGTGCCAGCAGCCCCACGACAGGGAAGGGTGTTAATGGCTACACCTTC. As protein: CASSPTTGKGVNGYTF.